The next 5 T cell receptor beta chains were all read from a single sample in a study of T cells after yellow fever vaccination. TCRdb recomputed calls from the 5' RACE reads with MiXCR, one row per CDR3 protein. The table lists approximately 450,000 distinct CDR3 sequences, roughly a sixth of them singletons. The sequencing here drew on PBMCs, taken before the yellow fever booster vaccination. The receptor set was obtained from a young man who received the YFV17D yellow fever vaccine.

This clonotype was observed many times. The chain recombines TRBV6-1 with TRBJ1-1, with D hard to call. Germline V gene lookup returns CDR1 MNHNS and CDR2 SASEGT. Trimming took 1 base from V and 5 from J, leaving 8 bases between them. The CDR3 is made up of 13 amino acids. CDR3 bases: TGTGCCAGCAGTGAAGTGTACGGGACTGAAGCTTTCTTT. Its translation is CASSEVYGTEAFF.

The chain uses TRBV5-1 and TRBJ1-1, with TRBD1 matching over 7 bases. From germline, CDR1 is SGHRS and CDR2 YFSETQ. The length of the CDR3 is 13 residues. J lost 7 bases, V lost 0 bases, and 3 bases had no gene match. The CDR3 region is CASSLEGAGEAFF. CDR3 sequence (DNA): TGCGCCAGCAGCTTGGAGGGGGCGGGTGAAGCTTTCTTT.

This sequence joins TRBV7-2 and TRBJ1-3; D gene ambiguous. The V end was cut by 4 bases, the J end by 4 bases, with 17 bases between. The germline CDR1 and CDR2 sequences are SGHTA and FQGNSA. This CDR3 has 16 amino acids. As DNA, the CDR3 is TGTGCCAGCAGCTCGAACCACCCCAAGGCAGGAAACACCATATATTTT. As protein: CASSSNHPKAGNTIYF. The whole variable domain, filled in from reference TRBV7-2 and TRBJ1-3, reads GAGVSQSPSNKVTEKGKDVELRCDPISGHTALYWYRQSLGQGLEFLIYFQGNSAPDKSGLPSDRFSAERTGGSVSTLTIQRTQQEDSAVYLCASSSNHPKAGNTIYFGEGSWLTVV.

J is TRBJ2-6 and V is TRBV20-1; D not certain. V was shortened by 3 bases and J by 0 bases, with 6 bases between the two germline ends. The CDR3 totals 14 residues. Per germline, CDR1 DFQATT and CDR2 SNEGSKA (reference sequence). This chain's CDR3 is CSARGISGANVLTF. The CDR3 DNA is TGCAGTGCTAGGGGGATCTCTGGGGCCAACGTCCTGACTTTC.

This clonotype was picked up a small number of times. CDR3 residues: CASTPGLADTDTQYF. The CDR3 region has the DNA TGTGCCAGCACCCCGGGACTAGCGGACACAGATACGCAGTATTTT. The genes are TRBV7-2 and TRBJ2-3; TRBD2 aligns across 11 bases. Per the germline V gene, CDR1 is SGHTA and CDR2 is FQGNSA. This CDR3 has 15 amino acids. V trimming: 7 bases; J trimming: 2 bases; junction bases outside the gene matches: 5.